This paragraph covers one TCR beta chain sequence. Its antigen is as yet unknown. The conserved final phenylalanine or tryptophan is absent from the CDR3, which likely points to a read error. The record originates from a study of tumor and adjacent non-tumor tissue in lung cancer. Regarding the study as a whole: Top 100 clones took a larger repertoire share in normal lung.

RNA was extracted from bulk tissue without any cell sorting. This non-tumor lung sample came from over 3 cm beyond the tumor edge. A modified ARM-PCR protocol with three rounds of nested PCR amplified TCRbeta. From the multiplex PCR reads, TCRdb called clonotypes with MiXCR, one entry per CDR3 protein. The sample has over 100,000 distinct CDR3 sequences; under 65% are singletons. The CDR3 has 20 amino acids. Germline V gene lookup returns CDR1 MNHEY and CDR2 SVGEGT. V was pared by 0 bases and J by 2 bases, with 24 bases between. The chain carries TRBV6-2 or TRBV6-3 and TRBJ2-3; D gene unclear. This receptor was obtained from a man between 60 and 75 years old with non-small cell lung cancer. Specimen: distant non-tumor lung tissue. The CDR3 nucleotides are TGTGCCAGCAGTTACTCGATTATAGAGGCTGGGCGCTCTTCCACAGATACGCAGTATCTT. It yields the protein CASSYSIIEAGRSSTDTQYL.